One sample yielded the 19 T cell receptor beta chains listed below, sequenced in a study of shared clonotypes between healthy human individuals. Clones were read by immunoSEQ multiplex PCR, and TCRdb kept only the in-frame ones, dropping some. Here the sample spans a few hundred thousand clones, 80% to 90% being singletons. Input material: memory CD8+ T cells sorted from blood. Regarding subset: CD45RO+ cells pooled with CCR7-negative TemRA cells. The receptors come from a man younger than 35 in good health.

This clone was seen only once. This sequence joins TRBV6-5 and TRBJ1-4; 9 nucleotides line up with TRBD1. V shed 8 bases and J 8 bases; nucleotides not matched to a gene: 9. The V gene's germline CDR1 is MNHEY and CDR2 SVGAGI. The CDR3 has 14 amino acids. The CDR3 protein is CASGSGTGWEKLFF. CDR3 nucleotide sequence: TGTGCCAGCGGTTCCGGGACAGGGTGGGAAAAACTGTTTTTT.

J is TRBJ2-2 and V is TRBV4-3; TRBD2 matches at 7 bases. V shed 0 bases and J 5 bases; nucleotides not matched to a gene: 3. CDR3 length: 15 amino acids. Germline V gene sequence: CDR1 LGHNA, CDR2 YSLEER. In nucleotides, the CDR3 is TGCGCCAGCAGCCAAGAGGCCGGGAGGACCGGGGAGCTGTTTTTT. Translated, it gives CASSQEAGRTGELFF.

V usage is TRBV7-8 and J usage is TRBJ2-7, with 9 bases lining up with TRBD1. CDR1 is SGHVS and CDR2 is FQNEAQ in the germline V gene. This CDR3 has 14 amino acids. Trimming took 6 bases from V and 4 from J; bases not matched to a gene: 7. CDR3 in amino acids: CASSLQGAEYEQYF. The CDR3 nucleotides are TGTGCCAGCAGTTTACAGGGGGCGGAGTACGAGCAGTACTTC.

The CDR3 coding sequence is TGTGCCAGCAGCTTAGGGGCCGATCTATACTATGGCTACACCTTC. Its protein product is CASSLGADLYYGYTF. V usage is TRBV7-9 and J usage is TRBJ1-2; D call uncertain. The CDR3 covers 15 residues. The V gene lost 1 base and the J gene lost 3 bases, with 12 bases spanning the gap. Germline V lookup: CDR1 SEHNR, CDR2 FQNEAQ (reference sequence).

This sequence joins TRBV11-2 and TRBJ1-1; D unclear. The germline V and J ends were trimmed by 8 bases and 6 bases, with 10 bases remaining between them. Germline V gives CDR1 SGHAT, CDR2 FQNNGV. This CDR3 is 11 amino acids long. The CDR3 region has the DNA TGTGCCAGCTGCTGTCAACCTGAAGCTTTCTTT. Amino acid sequence: CASCCQPEAFF.

The V and J genes are TRBV13 and TRBJ1-2; 9 positions agree with TRBD1. V was pared by 3 bases and J by 8 bases, with 10 bases of the junction left unmatched. The CDR3 runs 15 residues. Germline CDR1 is PRHDT and CDR2 is FYEKMQ (reference sequence). CDR3: CASSFAGTGLVGYTF. As DNA, the CDR3 is TGTGCCAGCAGCTTTGCCGGGACAGGGCTCGTCGGCTACACCTTC. Together with reference TRBV13 and TRBJ1-2, the CDR3 gives the full variable domain: AAGVIQSPRHLIKEKRETATLKCYPIPRHDTVYWYQQGPGQDPQFLISFYEKMQSDKGSIPDRFSAQQFSDYHSELNMSSLELGDSALYFCASSFAGTGLVGYTFGSGTRLTVV.

This clone was observed once. The genes are TRBV10-2 and TRBJ2-7; D is possibly TRBD1 or TRBD2 (6 bases each). V lost 6 bases to trimming and J lost 3 bases, with 18 bases between them. Germline CDR1 is WSHSY and CDR2 is SAAADI. The length of the CDR3 is 15 residues. CDR3 nucleotides: TGCGCCAGCAGGGGCGGGACACAAGGGGTCTACGAGCAGTACTTC. Residues: CASRGGTQGVYEQYF.

This chain uses TRBV10-3 with TRBJ2-1, with a tentative D call TRBD2 (7 bases). The germline CDR1 and CDR2 sequences are ENHRY and SYGVKD. This CDR3 has 14 amino acids. Trimming shortened V by 5 bases and J by 8 bases, and 16 bases separated the two germline ends. The CDR3 reads CAISRGGPSDEQFF. Here the CDR3 DNA reads TGTGCCATCAGTAGGGGGGGGCCCAGCGATGAGCAGTTCTTC.

J is TRBJ1-2 and V is TRBV7-3; TRBD1 matches at 7 bases. The CDR3 is 17 residues long. Germline loops: CDR1 SGHTA, CDR2 FQGTGA. V trimming: 2 bases; J trimming: 2 bases; junction bases outside the gene matches: 11. CDR3 coding DNA: TGTGCCAGCAGCTTAGACAGTAGAGGACAGGAGAACTATGGCTACACCTTC. Translating it yields CASSLDSRGQENYGYTF. Full variable domain (outside the CDR3, taken from reference TRBV7-3 and TRBJ1-2): GAGVSQTPSNKVTEKGKYVELRCDPISGHTALYWYRQSLGQGPEFLIYFQGTGAADDSGLPNDRFFAVRPEGSVSTLKIQRTERGDSAVYLCASSLDSRGQENYGYTFGSGTRLTVV.

In this sample, this clone turned up a few times. The genes are TRBV7-9 and TRBJ2-7; D gene unclear. The V and J ends lost 5 bases and 4 bases respectively, with 12 bases between them. The CDR3 has 13 residues. Germline CDR1 SEHNR, CDR2 FQNEAQ (reference sequence). The CDR3 protein is CASSHGSLYEQYF. The DNA for the CDR3 is TGTGCCAGCAGCCACGGTTCCCTATACGAGCAGTACTTC.

CDR3 sequence: CASSQALVETQYF. DNA of the CDR3: TGCGCCAGCAGCCAGGCTTTGGTCGAGACCCAGTACTTC. The chain couples TRBV4-3 to TRBJ2-5; no reliable D call. Germline V lookup: CDR1 LGHNA, CDR2 YSLEER. This CDR3 contains 13 residues. Trimming pared 3 bases from V and 5 bases from J, leaving 10 bases between.

This clone was observed once. The chain links TRBV5-6 to TRBJ2-4, with 10 nucleotides matching TRBD1. The V and J ends lost 2 bases and 8 bases, in that order; junction bases with no gene match: 4. CDR3 length: 14 residues. The germline gives CDR1 SGHDT, CDR2 YYEEEE. The CDR3 loop reads CASSFLTGGDIQYF. The CDR3 nucleotides are TGTGCCAGCAGCTTCTTGACAGGGGGCGACATTCAGTACTTC.

This clone was observed once. The chain combines TRBV4-1 with TRBJ1-6; D gene unclear. The CDR3 length is 12 residues. The V end was cut by 3 bases, the J end by 12 bases, with 9 bases between. Germline-derived CDR1 and CDR2 are MGHRA and YSYEKL. The CDR3 coding sequence is TGCGCCAGCAGCCAGGCGGCAAGACCCCTCCACTTT. This translates into CASSQAARPLHF.

This clone has more than one count but fewer than ten. The rearrangement links TRBV10-3 to TRBJ1-1; no clear D. The CDR3 spans 14 residues. Germline lookup yields CDR1 ENHRY and CDR2 SYGVKD. V lost 2 bases to trimming and J lost 6 bases, with 13 bases between them. The CDR3 sequence is CAISEPTPWAEAFF. CDR3 nucleotides: TGTGCCATCAGTGAGCCTACCCCGTGGGCTGAAGCTTTCTTT.

V usage is TRBV4-1 and J usage is TRBJ1-4, with a tentative D call TRBD1 (5 bases). There are 14 residues in the CDR3. The germline gives CDR1 MGHRA, CDR2 YSYEKL. Trimming cost V 5 bases and J 4 bases, with 11 bases left between them. DNA of the CDR3: TGCGCCAGCAGCGAACGGGACGGTAATGAAAAACTGTTTTTT. Translating gives CASSERDGNEKLFF.

This rearrangement joins TRBV11-2 to TRBJ2-3, with 11 bases matching TRBD2. The germline CDR1 and CDR2 sequences are SGHAT and FQNNGV. CDR3 length equals 16 residues. After removal of 2 bases from V and 1 base from J, the junction contained 2 bases not matched to a gene. Written as DNA, the CDR3 is TGTGCCAGCAGCTTACTAGCGGGGGGTGGCACAGATACGCAGTATTTT. Amino acids: CASSLLAGGGTDTQYF.

The gene calls are TRBV7-9 and TRBJ2-7; D gene uncertain. This CDR3 spans 13 amino acids. The V end was cut by 4 bases, the J end by 3 bases, with 10 bases between. CDR1 is SEHNR and CDR2 is FQNEAQ in the germline V gene (reference sequence). Here the CDR3 reads CASSSIGNYEQYF. In DNA, the CDR3 is TGTGCCAGCAGCTCCATAGGGAACTACGAGCAGTACTTC.

This clone showed up just once. CDR3 sequence (DNA): TGTGCCAGCAGCTTGGGGAGGCAGGGTATCACAGATACGCAGTATTTT. Encoded protein: CASSLGRQGITDTQYF. The rearrangement links TRBV5-6 to TRBJ2-3; D might be TRBD1 or TRBD2, each matching 5 bases. CDR3 size: 16 residues. Germline values: CDR1 SGHDT, CDR2 YYEEEE. V was clipped by 0 bases and J by 2 bases, with 13 bases between them.

The V and J genes are TRBV9 and TRBJ2-7; D call uncertain. The V and J ends lost 2 bases and 5 bases respectively, with 8 bases between them. There are 12 residues in the CDR3. Germline lookup yields CDR1 SGDLS and CDR2 YYNGEE. The CDR3 reads CASSVAGHEQYF. CDR3 bases: TGTGCCAGCAGCGTCGCTGGGCACGAGCAGTACTTC. Filled out from reference TRBV9 and TRBJ2-7, the complete variable domain reads DSGVTQTPKHLITATGQRVTLRCSPRSGDLSVYWYQQSLDQGLQFLIQYYNGEERAKGNILERFSAQQFPDLHSELNLSSLELGDSALYFCASSVAGHEQYFGPGTRLTVT.